This is a list of T cell receptor beta chains from one sample in a study of T cell responses to AZD1222 COVID-19 vaccine. TCRdb's table, derived via immunoSEQ multiplex PCR, lists solely in-frame clones and lacks some. The sample yields under 300,000 clones, 93% seen once. This specimen consisted of peripheral blood, obtained on day 0 of AZD1222 vaccination. The receptors were sampled from an adult in good health. The CDR3 runs from the conserved cysteine through the conserved F or W.

j_call v_call cdr3_aa
TRBJ2-7 TRBV7-2 CASSLIVSSGSNEQYF
TRBJ1-4 TRBV2 CASSPRTNEKLFF
TRBJ2-1 TRBV5-4 CASSFPAGGGNNEQFF
TRBJ1-1 TRBV5-1 CASSLVDTEAFF
TRBJ1-1 TRBV6-6 CATRDRVNTEAFF
TRBJ2-5 TRBV6-1 CASSEGGVSETQYF
TRBJ1-1 TRBV10-3 CAGRGQLNTEAFF
TRBJ2-5 TRBV5-1 CASSLGGYRGQQETQYF
TRBJ2-2 TRBV15 CATSTQGGGTGELFF
TRBJ1-1 TRBV28 CAGGNGGTNTEAFF
TRBJ1-3 TRBV28 CASSLRLEGTGNTIYF
TRBJ1-4 TRBV28 CASSSRDSFNEKLFF
TRBJ2-7 TRBV7-3 CASSPTSGSYEQYF
TRBJ1-1 TRBV6-5 CASSYRNTEAFF
TRBJ1-5 TRBV28 CASSFLQGYRGQPQHF
TRBJ1-2 TRBV7-9 CASSAAGTVYGYTF
TRBJ2-7 TRBV6-2/TRBV6-3 CASSYTYEQYF
TRBJ1-2 TRBV7-9 CASSLGTNYGYTF
TRBJ1-1 TRBV7-2 CASSFDGALNTEAFF
TRBJ2-7 TRBV10-3 CAISSPVGADEQYF
TRBJ2-3 TRBV28 CASRTGQGHLYTDTQYF
TRBJ1-2 TRBV28 CASRPANSRGYTF
TRBJ1-4 TRBV5-1 CASSLETGSNEKLFF
TRBJ1-1 TRBV5-5 CASSLVVGTTEAFF
TRBJ1-5 TRBV7-9 CASSLGQNNQPQHF
TRBJ2-5 TRBV7-9 CASSFNGGLKETQYF
TRBJ2-2 TRBV10-3 CAISLGGKNTGELFF
TRBJ2-3 TRBV6-2/TRBV6-3 CASSSQRGTDTQYF
TRBJ1-1 TRBV5-1 CASRRGFGTEAFF
TRBJ1-5 TRBV28 CASRSGSNQPQHF
TRBJ1-2 TRBV7-9 CASSLAPSLGYTF
TRBJ2-3 TRBV6-2/TRBV6-3 CASSYGGSTDTQYF
TRBJ1-1 TRBV6-2/TRBV6-3 CASSYGGGTEAFF
TRBJ2-1 TRBV4-1 CASSRARGYNEQFF
TRBJ2-1 TRBV4-2 CASSQDLRGAFNEQFF
TRBJ1-1 TRBV2 CASGRENTEAFF
TRBJ2-5 TRBV30 CASNDRQGAGETQYF
TRBJ2-5 TRBV7-2 CASTPRAQETQYF
TRBJ1-2 TRBV11-2 CASSLERAGTTGYTF
TRBJ1-4 TRBV14 CASSQRQLSNEKLFF
TRBJ2-3 TRBV19 CASSIGQGGVDTQYF
TRBJ2-2 TRBV28 CASSLAGGPDGELFF
TRBJ1-1 TRBV5-4 CASSPPGQMNTEAFF
TRBJ2-3 TRBV10-2 CASSESGVGGPDTQYF
TRBJ1-2 TRBV29-1 CSVDGQKVYGYTF
TRBJ1-1 TRBV6-4 CASSDGGEAFF
TRBJ1-3 TRBV29-1 CSVGDPSNTIYF
TRBJ1-5 TRBV6-2/TRBV6-3 CASSYPRGGNQPQHF
TRBJ2-5 TRBV28 CASSNSGGPQETQYF
TRBJ2-7 TRBV5-1 CASGSSGGTYEQYF
TRBJ2-4 TRBV27 CASSRGTELAKNIQYF
TRBJ1-4 TRBV20-1 CSVRINEKLFF
TRBJ1-2 TRBV7-2 CASSLMGQLLNYGYTF
TRBJ2-2 TRBV5-1 CASSSGTGNTGELFF
TRBJ2-3 TRBV5-6 CASSTQLRLQTPTDTQYF
TRBJ2-2 TRBV19 CASSIDHVGELFF
TRBJ2-7 TRBV29-1 CSVESYIYEQYF